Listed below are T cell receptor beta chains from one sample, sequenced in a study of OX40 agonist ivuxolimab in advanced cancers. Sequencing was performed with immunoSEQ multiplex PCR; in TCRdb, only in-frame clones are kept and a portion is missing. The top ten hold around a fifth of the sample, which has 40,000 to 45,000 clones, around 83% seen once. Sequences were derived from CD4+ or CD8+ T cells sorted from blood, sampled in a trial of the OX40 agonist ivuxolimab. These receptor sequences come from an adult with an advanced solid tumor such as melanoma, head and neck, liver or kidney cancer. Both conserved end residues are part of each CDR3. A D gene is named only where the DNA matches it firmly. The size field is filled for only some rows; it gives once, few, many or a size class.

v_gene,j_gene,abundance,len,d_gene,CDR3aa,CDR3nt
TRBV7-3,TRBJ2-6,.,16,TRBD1,CASSAFTGEGANVLTF,TGTGCCAGCAGTGCCTTTACAGGGGAAGGGGCCAACGTCCTGACTTTC
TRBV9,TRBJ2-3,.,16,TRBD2,CASSESGGLPTDTQYF,TGTGCCAGCAGCGAAAGCGGGGGCCTACCCACAGATACGCAGTATTTT
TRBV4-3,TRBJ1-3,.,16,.,CASSQVRQMSGNTIYF,TGCGCCAGCAGCCAAGTGCGCCAGATGTCTGGAAACACCATATATTTT
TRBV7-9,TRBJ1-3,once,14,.,CASSYSTPLNTIYF,TGTGCCAGCAGTTACAGCACCCCCTTAAACACCATATATTTT
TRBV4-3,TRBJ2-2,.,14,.,CASSQEWDTGELFF,TGCGCCAGCAGCCAAGAATGGGACACCGGGGAGCTGTTTTTT
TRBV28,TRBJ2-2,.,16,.,CASSRIGGPVTGELFF,TGTGCCAGCAGTCGCATAGGAGGGCCGGTAACCGGGGAGCTGTTTTTT
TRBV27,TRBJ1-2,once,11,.,CASIGLDGYTF,TGTGCCAGCATAGGTTTGGATGGCTACACCTTC
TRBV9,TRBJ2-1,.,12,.,CASSVGDNEQFF,TGTGCCAGCAGCGTAGGTGACAATGAGCAGTTCTTC
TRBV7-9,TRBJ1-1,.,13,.,CASSLAGGHEAFF,TGTGCCAGCAGCCTGGCGGGGGGCCATGAAGCTTTCTTT
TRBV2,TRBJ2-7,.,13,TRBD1,CASGEGGHYEQYF,TGTGCCAGCGGAGAAGGGGGCCATTACGAGCAGTACTTC
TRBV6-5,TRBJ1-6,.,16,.,CASSYDLQGENSPLHF,TGTGCCAGCAGTTATGATTTACAGGGCGAGAATTCACCCCTCCACTTT
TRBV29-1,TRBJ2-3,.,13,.,CSVERTSTDTQYF,TGCAGCGTTGAAAGAACTAGCACAGATACGCAGTATTTT
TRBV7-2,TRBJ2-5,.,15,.,CASSLVGGTPETQYF,TGTGCCAGCAGCTTAGTAGGGGGGACTCCTGAAACCCAGTACTTC
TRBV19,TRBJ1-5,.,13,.,CASSIAGYQPQHF,TGTGCCAGTAGTATAGCCGGTTATCAGCCCCAGCATTTT
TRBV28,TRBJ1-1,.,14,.,CASSFKGWGTEAFF,TGTGCCAGCAGTTTTAAGGGTTGGGGGACTGAAGCTTTCTTT
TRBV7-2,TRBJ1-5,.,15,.,CASSPIGDSNQPQHF,TGTGCCAGCAGCCCCATCGGGGACAGCAATCAGCCCCAGCATTTT